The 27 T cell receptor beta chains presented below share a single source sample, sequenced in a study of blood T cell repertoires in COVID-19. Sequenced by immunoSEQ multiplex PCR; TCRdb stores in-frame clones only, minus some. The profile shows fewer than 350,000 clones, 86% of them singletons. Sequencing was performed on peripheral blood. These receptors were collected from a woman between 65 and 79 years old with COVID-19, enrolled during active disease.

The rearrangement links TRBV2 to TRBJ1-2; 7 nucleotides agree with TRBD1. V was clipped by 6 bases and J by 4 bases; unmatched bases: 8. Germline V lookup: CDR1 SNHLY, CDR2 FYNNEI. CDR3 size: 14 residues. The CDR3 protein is CASRQGSEGYGYTF. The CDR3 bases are TGTGCCAGCAGACAGGGGTCTGAAGGCTATGGCTACACCTTC.

CDR3 loop: CSVSPGGSDTEAFF. The DNA for the CDR3 is TGCAGCGTGTCCCCGGGGGGGAGTGACACTGAAGCTTTCTTT. The chain carries TRBV29-1 and TRBJ1-1; D may be TRBD1 (5 bases). The ends were cut back, 6 bases at V and 3 bases at J, with 17 bases in the middle. Germline V gives CDR1 SQVTM, CDR2 ANQGSEA. The CDR3 has 14 amino acids.

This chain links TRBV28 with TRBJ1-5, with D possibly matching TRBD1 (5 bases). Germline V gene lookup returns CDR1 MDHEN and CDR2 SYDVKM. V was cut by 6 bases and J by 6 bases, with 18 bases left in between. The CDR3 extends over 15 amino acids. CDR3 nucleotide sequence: TGTGCCAGCAGCCCGGGTGGGGGGGGGATTCAGCCCCAGCATTTT. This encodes CASSPGGGGIQPQHF.

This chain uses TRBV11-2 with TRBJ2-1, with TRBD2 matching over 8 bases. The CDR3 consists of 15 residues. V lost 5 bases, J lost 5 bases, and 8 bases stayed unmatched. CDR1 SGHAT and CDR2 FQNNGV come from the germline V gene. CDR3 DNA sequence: TGTGCCAGCAGCCCACGGGGGGGGACGCACAATGAGCAGTTCTTC. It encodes CASSPRGGTHNEQFF.

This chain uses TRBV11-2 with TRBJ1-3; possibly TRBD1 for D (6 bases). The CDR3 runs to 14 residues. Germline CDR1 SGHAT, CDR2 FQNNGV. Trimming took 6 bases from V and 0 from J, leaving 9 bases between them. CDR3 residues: CASRDSYSGNTIYF. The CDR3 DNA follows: TGTGCCAGCAGGGACAGTTACTCTGGAAACACCATATATTTT.

The CDR3 nucleotides are TGTGCCAGCAGCTTGGACGTACTATATGGCTACACCTTC. It yields the protein CASSLDVLYGYTF. The V gene is TRBV5-4, the J gene TRBJ1-2; D is unresolved. The CDR3 has 13 amino acids. CDR1 is SGHNT, CDR2 YYREEE, per germline (reference sequence). Between the trimmed V and J ends, which lost 0 bases and 5 bases, there was a span of 8 bases.

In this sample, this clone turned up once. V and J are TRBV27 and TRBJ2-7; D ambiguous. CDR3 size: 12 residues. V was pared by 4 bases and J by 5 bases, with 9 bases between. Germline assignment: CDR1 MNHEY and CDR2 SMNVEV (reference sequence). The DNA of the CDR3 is TGTGCCAGCAGTTCCCCAGTAAACGAGCAGTACTTC. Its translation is CASSSPVNEQYF.

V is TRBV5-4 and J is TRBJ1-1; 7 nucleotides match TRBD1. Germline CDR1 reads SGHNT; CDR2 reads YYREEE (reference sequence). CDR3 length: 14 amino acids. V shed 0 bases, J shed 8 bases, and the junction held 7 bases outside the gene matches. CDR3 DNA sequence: TGTGCCAGCAGCTTGGGGACAGGCCAGACCGAAGCTTTCTTT. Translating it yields CASSLGTGQTEAFF.

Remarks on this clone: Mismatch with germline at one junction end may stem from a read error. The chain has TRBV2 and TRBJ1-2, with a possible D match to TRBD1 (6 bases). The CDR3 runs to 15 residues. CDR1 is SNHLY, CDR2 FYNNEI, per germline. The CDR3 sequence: CASTEGEQGYYGYTF. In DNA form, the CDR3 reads TGTGCCAGCACTGAAGGCGAGCAGGGGTACTATGGCTACACCTTC.

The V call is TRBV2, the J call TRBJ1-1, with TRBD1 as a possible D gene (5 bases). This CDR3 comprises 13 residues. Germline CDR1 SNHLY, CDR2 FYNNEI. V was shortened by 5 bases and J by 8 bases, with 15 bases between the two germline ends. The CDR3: CASSLKVGGEAFF. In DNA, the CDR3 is TGTGCCAGCAGTCTTAAAGTGGGGGGAGAAGCTTTCTTT.

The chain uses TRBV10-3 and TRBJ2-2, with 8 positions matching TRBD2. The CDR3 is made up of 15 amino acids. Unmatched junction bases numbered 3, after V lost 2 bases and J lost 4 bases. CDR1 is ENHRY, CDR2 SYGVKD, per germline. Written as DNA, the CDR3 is TGTGCCATCAGTGAGCGGGAGGGGAGCACCGGGGAGCTGTTTTTT. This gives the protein CAISEREGSTGELFF.

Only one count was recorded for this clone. CDR3 in amino acids: CASSREDNYGYTF. The CDR3 DNA is TGTGCCAGCTCACGGGAGGATAACTATGGCTACACCTTC. This chain joins TRBV18 and TRBJ1-2; D is undetermined. Germline V lookup: CDR1 KGHSH, CDR2 LQKENI. This CDR3 is built from 13 residues. V dropped 4 bases and J dropped 1 base, with 7 bases sitting between them.

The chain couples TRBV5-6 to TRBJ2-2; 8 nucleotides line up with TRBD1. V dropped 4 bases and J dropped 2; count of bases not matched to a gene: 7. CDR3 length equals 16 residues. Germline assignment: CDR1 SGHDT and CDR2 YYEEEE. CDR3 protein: CASSRRTGLNTGELFF. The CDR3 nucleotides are TGTGCCAGCAGCCGGAGGACAGGGTTAAACACCGGGGAGCTGTTTTTT.

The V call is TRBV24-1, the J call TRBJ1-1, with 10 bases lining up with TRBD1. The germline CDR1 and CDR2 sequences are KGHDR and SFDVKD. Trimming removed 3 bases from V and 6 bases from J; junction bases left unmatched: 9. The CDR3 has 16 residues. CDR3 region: CATSDGGQGPVAEAFF. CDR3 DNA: TGTGCCACCAGTGATGGGGGACAGGGGCCGGTCGCTGAAGCTTTCTTT.

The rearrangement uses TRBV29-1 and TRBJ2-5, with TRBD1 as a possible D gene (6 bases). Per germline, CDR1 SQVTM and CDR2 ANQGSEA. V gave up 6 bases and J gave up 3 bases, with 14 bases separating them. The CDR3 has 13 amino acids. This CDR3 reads CSVRPGQKETQYF. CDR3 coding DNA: TGCAGCGTACGCCCGGGACAAAAAGAGACCCAGTACTTC. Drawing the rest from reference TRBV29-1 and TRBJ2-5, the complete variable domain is SAVISQKPSRDICQRGTSLTIQCQVDSQVTMMFWYRQQPGQSLTLIATANQGSEATYESGFVIDKFPISRPNLTFSTLTVSNMSPEDSSIYLCSVRPGQKETQYFGPGTRLLVL.

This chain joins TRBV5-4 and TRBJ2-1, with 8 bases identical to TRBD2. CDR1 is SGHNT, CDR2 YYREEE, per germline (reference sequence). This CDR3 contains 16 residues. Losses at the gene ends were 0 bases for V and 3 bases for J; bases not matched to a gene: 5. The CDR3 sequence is CASSLGGGFNYNEQFF. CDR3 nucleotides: TGTGCCAGCAGCTTGGGCGGGGGGTTTAACTACAATGAGCAGTTCTTC.

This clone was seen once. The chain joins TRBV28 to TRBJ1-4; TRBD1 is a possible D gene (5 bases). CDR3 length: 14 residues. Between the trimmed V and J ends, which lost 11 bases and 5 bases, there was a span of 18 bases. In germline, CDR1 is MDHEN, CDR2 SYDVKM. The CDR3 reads CACGGARSNEKLFF. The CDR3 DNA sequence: TGTGCCTGTGGTGGGGCGCGATCCAATGAAAAACTGTTTTTT.

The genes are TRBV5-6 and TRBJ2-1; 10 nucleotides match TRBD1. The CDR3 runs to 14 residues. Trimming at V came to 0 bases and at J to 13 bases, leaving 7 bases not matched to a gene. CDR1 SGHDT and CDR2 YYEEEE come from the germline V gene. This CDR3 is CASSLDRDRGHQFF. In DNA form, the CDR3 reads TGTGCCAGCAGCTTGGACCGGGACAGGGGCCATCAGTTCTTC. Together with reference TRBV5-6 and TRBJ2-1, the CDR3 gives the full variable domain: DAGVTQSPTHLIKTRGQQVTLRCSPKSGHDTVSWYQQALGQGPQFIFQYYEEEERQRGNFPDRFSGHQFPNYSSELNVNALLLGDSALYLCASSLDRDRGHQFFGPGTRLTVL.

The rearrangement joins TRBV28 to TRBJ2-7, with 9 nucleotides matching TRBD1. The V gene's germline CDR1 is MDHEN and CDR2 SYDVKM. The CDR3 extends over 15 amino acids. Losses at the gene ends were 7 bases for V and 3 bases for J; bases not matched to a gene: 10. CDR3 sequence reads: CASTPLPGQGYEQYF. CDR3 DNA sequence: TGTGCCAGCACTCCATTACCGGGACAGGGCTACGAGCAGTACTTC.

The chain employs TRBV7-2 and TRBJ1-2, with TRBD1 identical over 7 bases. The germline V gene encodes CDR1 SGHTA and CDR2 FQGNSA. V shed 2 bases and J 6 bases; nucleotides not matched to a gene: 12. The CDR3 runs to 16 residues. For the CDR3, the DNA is TGTGCCAGCAGCTTAAGGGCTGTAGGACAGGTCGATGGCTACACCTTC. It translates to CASSLRAVGQVDGYTF.

Written as DNA, the CDR3 is TGTGCCAGCAGTCCAACTAGCTTCCAAGAGACCCAGTACTTC. Its protein is CASSPTSFQETQYF. V usage is TRBV28 and J usage is TRBJ2-5; TRBD2 is a possible D gene (6 bases). The V end was cut by 5 bases, the J end by 1 base, with 11 bases between. This CDR3 is built from 14 residues. Looked up from germline, CDR1 is MDHEN and CDR2 is SYDVKM.

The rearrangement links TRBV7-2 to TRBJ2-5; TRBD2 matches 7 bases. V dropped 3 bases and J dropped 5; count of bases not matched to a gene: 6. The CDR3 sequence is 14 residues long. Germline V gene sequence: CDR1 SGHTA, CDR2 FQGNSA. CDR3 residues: CASSFLRAGETQYF. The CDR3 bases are TGTGCCAGCAGCTTCCTGCGAGCGGGGGAGACCCAGTACTTC.

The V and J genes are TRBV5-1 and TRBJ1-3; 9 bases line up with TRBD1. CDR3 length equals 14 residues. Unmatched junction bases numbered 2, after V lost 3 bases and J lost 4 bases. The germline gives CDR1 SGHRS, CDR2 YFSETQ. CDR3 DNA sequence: TGCGCCAGCAGCTCGGGACAGGGAGGAAACACCATATATTTT. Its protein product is CASSSGQGGNTIYF. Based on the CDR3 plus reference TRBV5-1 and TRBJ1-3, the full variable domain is KAGVTQTPRYLIKTRGQQVTLSCSPISGHRSVSWYQQTPGQGLQFLFEYFSETQRNKGNFPGRFSGRQFSNSRSEMNVSTLELGDSALYLCASSSGQGGNTIYFGEGSWLTVV.

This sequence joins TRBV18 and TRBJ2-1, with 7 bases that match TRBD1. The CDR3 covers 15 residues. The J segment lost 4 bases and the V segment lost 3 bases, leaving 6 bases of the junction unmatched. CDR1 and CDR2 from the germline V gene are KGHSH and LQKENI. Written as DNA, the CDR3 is TGTGCCAGCTCACCCGACAGGGCCCCATACAATGAGCAGTTCTTC. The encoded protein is CASSPDRAPYNEQFF.

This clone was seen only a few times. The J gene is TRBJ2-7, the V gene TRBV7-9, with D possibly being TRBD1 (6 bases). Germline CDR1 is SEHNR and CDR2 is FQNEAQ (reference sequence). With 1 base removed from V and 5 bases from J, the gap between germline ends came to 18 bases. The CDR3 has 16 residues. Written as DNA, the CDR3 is TGTGCCAGCAGCTTAGAGTACTCGACAGGATCCGACGAGCAGTACTTC. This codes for CASSLEYSTGSDEQYF.

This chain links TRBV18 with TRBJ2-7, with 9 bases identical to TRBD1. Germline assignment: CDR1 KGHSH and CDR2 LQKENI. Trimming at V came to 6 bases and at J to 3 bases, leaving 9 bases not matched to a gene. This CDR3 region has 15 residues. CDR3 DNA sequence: TGTGCCAGCTCCCTAAGGGGACAGGGACACTACGAGCAGTACTTC. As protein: CASSLRGQGHYEQYF.

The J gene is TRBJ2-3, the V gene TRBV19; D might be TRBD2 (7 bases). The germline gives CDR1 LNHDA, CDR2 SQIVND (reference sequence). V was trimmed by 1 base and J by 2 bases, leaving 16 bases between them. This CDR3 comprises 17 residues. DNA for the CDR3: TGTGCCAGTAGTATAGGCCGACGGCGGGGGCTCACAGATACGCAGTATTTT. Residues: CASSIGRRRGLTDTQYF.